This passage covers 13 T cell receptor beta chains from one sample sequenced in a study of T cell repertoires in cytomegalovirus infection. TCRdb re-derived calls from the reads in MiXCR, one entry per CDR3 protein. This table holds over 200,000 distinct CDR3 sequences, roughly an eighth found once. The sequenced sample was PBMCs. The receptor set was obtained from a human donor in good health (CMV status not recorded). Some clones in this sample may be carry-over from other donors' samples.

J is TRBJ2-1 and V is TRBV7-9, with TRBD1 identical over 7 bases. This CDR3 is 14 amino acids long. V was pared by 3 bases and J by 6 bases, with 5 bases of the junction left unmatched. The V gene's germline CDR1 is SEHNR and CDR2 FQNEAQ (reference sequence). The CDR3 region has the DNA TGTGCCAGCAGCTTCCACAGGGGTACCAATGAGCAGTTCTTC. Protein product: CASSFHRGTNEQFF. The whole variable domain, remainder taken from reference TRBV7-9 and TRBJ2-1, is DTGVSQNPRHKITKRGQNVTFRCDPISEHNRLYWYRQTLGQGPEFLTYFQNEAQLEKSRLLSDRFSAERPKGSFSTLEIQRTEQGDSAMYLCASSFHRGTNEQFFGPGTRLTVL.

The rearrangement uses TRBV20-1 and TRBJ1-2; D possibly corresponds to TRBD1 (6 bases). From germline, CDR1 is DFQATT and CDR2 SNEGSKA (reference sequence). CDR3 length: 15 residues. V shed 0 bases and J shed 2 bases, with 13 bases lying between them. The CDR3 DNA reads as TGCAGTGCTAGAGATTCGGGGCAGGGGAACTATGGCTACACCTTC. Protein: CSARDSGQGNYGYTF.

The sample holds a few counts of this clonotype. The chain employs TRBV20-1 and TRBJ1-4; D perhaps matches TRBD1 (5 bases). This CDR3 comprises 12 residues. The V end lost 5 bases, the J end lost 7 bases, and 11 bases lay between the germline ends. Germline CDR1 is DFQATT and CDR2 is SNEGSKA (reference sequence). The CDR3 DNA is TGCAGTGCTGGTGGGGGGGGTGAAAAACTGTTTTTT. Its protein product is CSAGGGGEKLFF.

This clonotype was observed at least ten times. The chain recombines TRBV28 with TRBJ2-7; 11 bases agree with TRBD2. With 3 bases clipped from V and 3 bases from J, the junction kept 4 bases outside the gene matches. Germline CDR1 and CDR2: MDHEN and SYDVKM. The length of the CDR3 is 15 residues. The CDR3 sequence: CASSFPGTSGYEQYF. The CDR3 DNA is TGTGCCAGCAGTTTCCCCGGGACTAGCGGCTACGAGCAGTACTTC.

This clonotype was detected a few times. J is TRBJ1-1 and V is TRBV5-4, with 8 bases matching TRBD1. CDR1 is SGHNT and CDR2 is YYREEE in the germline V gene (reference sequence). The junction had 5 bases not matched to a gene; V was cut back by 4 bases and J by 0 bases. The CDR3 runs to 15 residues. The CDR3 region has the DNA TGTGCCAGCAGCCTGATGGACAGGGTGAACACTGAAGCTTTCTTT. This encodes CASSLMDRVNTEAFF. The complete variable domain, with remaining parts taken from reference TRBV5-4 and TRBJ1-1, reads ETGVTQSPTHLIKTRGQQVTLRCSSQSGHNTVSWYQQALGQGPQFIFQYYREEENGRGNFPPRFSGLQFPNYSSELNVNALELDDSALYLCASSLMDRVNTEAFFGQGTRLTVV.

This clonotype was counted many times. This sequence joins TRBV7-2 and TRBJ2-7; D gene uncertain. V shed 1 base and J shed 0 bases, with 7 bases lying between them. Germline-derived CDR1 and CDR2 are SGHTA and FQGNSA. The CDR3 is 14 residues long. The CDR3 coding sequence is TGTGCCAGCAGCTTAGAGCGCAGCTCCTACGAGCAGTACTTC. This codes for CASSLERSSYEQYF.

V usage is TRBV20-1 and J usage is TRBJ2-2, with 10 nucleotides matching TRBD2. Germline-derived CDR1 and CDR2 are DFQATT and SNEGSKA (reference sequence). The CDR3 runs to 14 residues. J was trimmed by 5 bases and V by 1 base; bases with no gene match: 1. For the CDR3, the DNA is TGCAGTGCTAGAGCTAGCGGGAGAACCGGGGAGCTGTTTTTT. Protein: CSARASGRTGELFF.

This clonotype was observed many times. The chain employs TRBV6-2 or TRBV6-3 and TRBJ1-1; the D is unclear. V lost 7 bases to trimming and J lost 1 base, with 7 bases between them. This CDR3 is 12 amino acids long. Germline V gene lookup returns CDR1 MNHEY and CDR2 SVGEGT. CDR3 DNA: TGTGCCAGCACCCAACCGAACACTGAAGCTTTCTTT. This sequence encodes CASTQPNTEAFF.

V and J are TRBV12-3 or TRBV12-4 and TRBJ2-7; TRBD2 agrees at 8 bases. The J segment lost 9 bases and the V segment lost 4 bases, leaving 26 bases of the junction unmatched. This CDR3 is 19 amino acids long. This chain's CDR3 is CASSSSGVAGSGRHEWQYF. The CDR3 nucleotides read TGTGCCAGCAGTTCCTCTGGAGTAGCGGGATCGGGACGGCACGAATGGCAGTACTTC.

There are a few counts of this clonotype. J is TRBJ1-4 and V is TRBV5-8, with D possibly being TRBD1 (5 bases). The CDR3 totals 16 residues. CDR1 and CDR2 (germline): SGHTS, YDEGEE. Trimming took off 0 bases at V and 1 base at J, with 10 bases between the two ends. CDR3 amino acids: CASSLGDRGTNEKLFF. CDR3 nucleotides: TGTGCCAGCAGCTTGGGGGACCGGGGAACTAATGAAAAACTGTTTTTT.

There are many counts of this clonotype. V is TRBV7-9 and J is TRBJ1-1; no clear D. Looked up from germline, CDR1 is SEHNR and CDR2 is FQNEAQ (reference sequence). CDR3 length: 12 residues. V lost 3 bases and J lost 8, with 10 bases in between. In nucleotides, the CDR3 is TGTGCCAGCAGCTTGAATCGCAGGGAAGCTTTCTTT. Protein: CASSLNRREAFF.

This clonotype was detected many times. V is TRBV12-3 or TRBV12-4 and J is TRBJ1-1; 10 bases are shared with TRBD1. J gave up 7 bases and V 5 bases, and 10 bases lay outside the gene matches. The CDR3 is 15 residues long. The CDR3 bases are TGTGCCAGCAGTCCGCGGGACAGGGGATGGGTTGAAGCTTTCTTT. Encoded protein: CASSPRDRGWVEAFF.

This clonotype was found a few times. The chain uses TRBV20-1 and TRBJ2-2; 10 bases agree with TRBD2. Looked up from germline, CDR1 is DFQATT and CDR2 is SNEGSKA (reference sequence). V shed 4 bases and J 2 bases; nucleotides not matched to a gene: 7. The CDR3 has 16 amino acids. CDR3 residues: CSAISSGRQNTGELFF. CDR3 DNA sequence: TGCAGTGCTATCTCTAGCGGGAGACAAAACACCGGGGAGCTGTTTTTT.